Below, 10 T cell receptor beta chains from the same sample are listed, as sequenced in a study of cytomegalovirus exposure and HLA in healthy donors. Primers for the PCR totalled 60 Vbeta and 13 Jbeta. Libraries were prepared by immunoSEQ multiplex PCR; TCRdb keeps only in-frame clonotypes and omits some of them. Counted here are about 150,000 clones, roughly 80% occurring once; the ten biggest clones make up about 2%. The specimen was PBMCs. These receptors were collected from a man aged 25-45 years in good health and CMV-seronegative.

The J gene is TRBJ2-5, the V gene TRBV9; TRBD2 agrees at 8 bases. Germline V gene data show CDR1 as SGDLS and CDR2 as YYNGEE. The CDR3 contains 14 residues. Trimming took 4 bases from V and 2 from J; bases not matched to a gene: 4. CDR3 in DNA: TGTGCCAGCAGCATTGGACTAGCACAAGAGACCCAGTACTTC. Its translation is CASSIGLAQETQYF. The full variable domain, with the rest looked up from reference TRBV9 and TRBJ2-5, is DSGVTQTPKHLITATGQRVTLRCSPRSGDLSVYWYQQSLDQGLQFLIQYYNGEERAKGNILERFSAQQFPDLHSELNLSSLELGDSALYFCASSIGLAQETQYFGPGTRLLVL.

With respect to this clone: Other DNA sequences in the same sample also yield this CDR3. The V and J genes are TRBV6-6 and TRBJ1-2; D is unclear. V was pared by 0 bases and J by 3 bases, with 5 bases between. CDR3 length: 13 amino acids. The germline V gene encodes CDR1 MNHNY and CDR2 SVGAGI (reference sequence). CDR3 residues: CASSYSQYYGYTF. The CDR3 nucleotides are TGTGCCAGCAGTTACTCACAGTACTATGGCTACACCTTC.

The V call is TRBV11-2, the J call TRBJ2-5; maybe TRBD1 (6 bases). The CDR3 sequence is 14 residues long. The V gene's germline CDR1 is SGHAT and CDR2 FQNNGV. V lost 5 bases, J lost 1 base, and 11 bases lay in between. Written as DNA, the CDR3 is TGTGCCAGCAGCCAGATGGGGGCCCAAGAGACCCAGTACTTC. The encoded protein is CASSQMGAQETQYF. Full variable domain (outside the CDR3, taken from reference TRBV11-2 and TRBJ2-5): EAGVAQSPRYKIIEKRQSVAFWCNPISGHATLYWYQQILGQGPKLLIQFQNNGVVDDSQLPKDRFSAERLKGVDSTLKIQPAKLEDSAVYLCASSQMGAQETQYFGPGTRLLVL.

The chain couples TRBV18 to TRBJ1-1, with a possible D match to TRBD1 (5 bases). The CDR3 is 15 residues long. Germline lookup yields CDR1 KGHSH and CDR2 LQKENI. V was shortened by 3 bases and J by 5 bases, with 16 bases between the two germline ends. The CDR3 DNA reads TGTGCCAGCTCACCTAGACAGAGTCAGGGTACTGAAGCTTTCTTT. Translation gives CASSPRQSQGTEAFF. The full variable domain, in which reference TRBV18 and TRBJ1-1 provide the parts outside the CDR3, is NAGVMQNPRHLVRRRGQEARLRCSPMKGHSHVYWYRQLPEEGLKFMVYLQKENIIDESGMPKERFSAEFPKEGPSILRIQQVVRGDSAAYFCASSPRQSQGTEAFFGQGTRLTVV.

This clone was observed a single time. CDR3 loop: CASRETGGNRYGYTF. In DNA form, the CDR3 reads TGTGCCAGCAGAGAAACAGGGGGCAATCGCTATGGCTACACCTTC. This chain connects TRBV6-4 to TRBJ1-2, with TRBD1 identical over 9 bases. Germline trimming cut 6 bases from V and 4 bases from J; bases unmatched to any gene: 9. CDR3 length equals 15 residues. CDR1 and CDR2 from the germline V gene are MRHNA and SNTAGT.

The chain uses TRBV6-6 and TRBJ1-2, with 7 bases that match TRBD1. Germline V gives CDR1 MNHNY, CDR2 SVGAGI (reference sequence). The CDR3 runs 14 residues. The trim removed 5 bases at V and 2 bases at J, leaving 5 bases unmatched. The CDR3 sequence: CASSRTGSNYGYTF. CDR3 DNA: TGTGCCAGCAGTCGGACAGGTTCCAACTATGGCTACACCTTC.

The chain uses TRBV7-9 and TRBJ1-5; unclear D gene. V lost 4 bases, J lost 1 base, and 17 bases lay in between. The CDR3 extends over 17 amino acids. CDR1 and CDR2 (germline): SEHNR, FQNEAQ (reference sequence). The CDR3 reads CASSSGVSGGSNQPQHF. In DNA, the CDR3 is TGTGCCAGCAGCTCTGGTGTAAGTGGAGGGAGCAATCAGCCCCAGCATTTT.

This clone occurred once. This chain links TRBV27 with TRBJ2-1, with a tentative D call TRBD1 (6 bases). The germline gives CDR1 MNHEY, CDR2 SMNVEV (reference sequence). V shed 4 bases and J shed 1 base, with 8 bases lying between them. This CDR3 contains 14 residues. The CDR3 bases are TGTGCCAGCAGTTCCGGACAGTCCTACAATGAGCAGTTCTTC. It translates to CASSSGQSYNEQFF.

DNA of the CDR3: TGTGCCTGGAGTTTTGGGCTTAGCAATCAGCCCCAGCATTTT. This codes for CAWSFGLSNQPQHF. The rearrangement links TRBV30 to TRBJ1-5; D call uncertain. V lost 2 bases and J lost 0, with 8 bases in between. Germline V lookup: CDR1 GTSNPN, CDR2 SVGIG (reference sequence). This CDR3 contains 14 residues.

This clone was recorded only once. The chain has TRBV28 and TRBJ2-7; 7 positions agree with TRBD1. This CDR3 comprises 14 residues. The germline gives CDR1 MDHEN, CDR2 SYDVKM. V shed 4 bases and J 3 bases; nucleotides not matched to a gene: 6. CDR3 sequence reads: CASSSPGQHYEQYF. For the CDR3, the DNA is TGTGCCAGCAGTTCACCGGGACAGCACTACGAGCAGTACTTC.